The TCR beta chain under discussion was sequenced for a study of shared clonotypes between healthy human individuals. Several immunoSEQ 96-well plates shared each subset's DNA, each plate a replicate. Study processing details: Quality scores were absent from the junction-only immunoSEQ sequences, so filtering differed. Repertoires were generated with immunoSEQ multiplex PCR, while TCRdb's copy carries only in-frame clones and drops some. D and trimming were read from the DNA, whereas the V and J calls and clone size are those reported in that table. This table holds about 660,000 clones, approximately 74% found once. Into CD45RA+ naive and CD45RA-negative memory subsets, the CD4+ cells were split. This clone was picked up many times. The length of the CDR3 is 16 residues. Germline trimming cut 2 bases from V and 8 bases from J; bases unmatched to any gene: 11. Germline lookup yields CDR1 WNHNN and CDR2 SYGVQD (reference sequence).

J is TRBJ2-1 and V is TRBV10-1; 8 bases agree with TRBD2. The source of this sequence is a woman aged 25-40 years in good health. Sequencing input: memory CD4+ T cells sorted from blood. Subset reported: CD45RA-negative fraction. CDR3 amino acids: CASSEAVAGSLDEQFF. For the CDR3, the DNA is TGCGCCAGCAGTGAGGCGGTAGCGGGATCGTTGGATGAGCAGTTCTTC.